The text below deals with one T cell receptor (beta chain). This clonotype was detected a few times. It lacks a known antigen. No much larger clonotype is one base removed from it; base qualities were not supplied. The data belong to a study of response to subunit inactivated influenza vaccine listed by TCRdb under 2018. With respect to the entire study: Deep quantitative profiling of the T cell receptor repertoire was used in the study to follow responses to a trivalent subunit inactivated influenza vaccine. Study-wide conclusions, independent of this receptor: The authors suggested that each seasonal influenza vaccination may recruit only a limited number of new T cells.

From the cysteine up to the phenylalanine, the CDR3 has a length of 13 residues. Kept here is only the CDR3 DNA, which spans 39 bases and is read in frame from base 1. CDR1 is given as MDHEN and CDR2 as SYDVKM, both from the germline V gene. The V and J ends are trimmed by 6 bases and 4 bases, leaving 10 bases between them. The method behind the library was RT-PCR. TCRdb records Illumina HiSeq 2500 as the sequencer. In-frame beta chains were kept once TCRdb had trimmed the public reads at Q25 with fastp and called clones with MiXCR. Each entry merges the rows of one CDR3 protein and shows their most common DNA and genes. In this sample the table shows hundreds of thousands of distinct CDR3 sequences, more than 11% of which occur a single time. Around 7% of the sample lies in the top ten.

The receptor was derived from a man over 45 who received an inactivated influenza vaccine. Donor details come from another sample of the same person, matched by shared clones. The chain couples TRBV28 to TRBJ2-1; a tentative D match to TRBD1 spans 7 bases. Specimen: PBMCs from blood, collected about 14 days before vaccination. The DNA sequence is TGTGCCAGCAGGGAGGGACAGTACAATGAGCAGTTCTTC. This sequence encodes CASREGQYNEQFF.